This T cell receptor (beta chain) appears in the sequencing data of a study of cytomegalovirus exposure and HLA in healthy donors. PCR involved 60 Vbeta and 13 Jbeta primers. Sequencing was performed with immunoSEQ multiplex PCR; in TCRdb, only in-frame clones are kept and a portion is missing. The sample has around 91,000 clones, around 80% seen once. This clone was seen only once. This CDR3 is 17 amino acids long. Germline CDR1 and CDR2: LNHNV and YYDKDF (reference sequence). The V gene end was trimmed by 0 bases and the J gene end by 5 bases; junction bases not matched to a gene: 10. The source is a male donor in good health and CMV-seropositive. The source material was PBMCs. The V gene is TRBV15, the J gene TRBJ2-5; 9 bases are a match to TRBD2. The CDR3 sequence is CATSRETHRTSAETQYF. In DNA, the CDR3 is TGTGCCACCAGCAGAGAAACGCATAGGACTAGCGCGGAGACCCAGTACTTC.